This T cell receptor beta chain appears in the sequencing data of a study of blood T cell repertoires in COVID-19. After removal of 4 bases from V and 1 base from J, the junction contained 4 bases not matched to a gene. This CDR3 comprises 15 residues. Germline V gene sequence: CDR1 MNHEY, CDR2 SMNVEV (reference sequence). This clone was found once. TCRdb keeps only in-frame clones here, not all; method: immunoSEQ multiplex PCR. The sample lists about 71,000 clones; 86% were seen once. Sequenced material: peripheral blood. The V gene is TRBV27, the J gene TRBJ2-7, with TRBD2 matching over 10 bases. The sequence derives from a man aged 30 to 39 with acute or convalescent COVID-19. Here the CDR3 reads CASSSLAGRSYEQYV. CDR3 sequence (DNA): TGTGCCAGCAGTTCACTAGCGGGGAGATCCTACGAGCAGTACGTC.